These 31 T cell receptor beta chains originate from one sample sequenced in a study of T-cell reconstitution after alpha-beta-depleted transplantation in children. TCRbeta library preparation incorporated unique molecular identifiers. TCRdb reprocessed the PCR reads via MiXCR and lists one record per CDR3 protein. The sample consists of around 680,000 distinct CDR3 sequences, roughly 17% of them appearing once. Sequencing used PBMCs from the stem cell graft donor, obtained from the stem cell graft. The receptors derive from a human donor who donated a stem cell graft to a child with acute myeloid leukemia.

The table lists this clonotype with a few counts. The chain recombines TRBV12-3 or TRBV12-4 with TRBJ1-4, with D possibly being TRBD1 (5 bases). The CDR3 has 15 amino acids. Trimming stripped 4 bases from V and 5 bases from J, with 14 bases between. CDR3 sequence (DNA): TGTGCCAGCAGTTCGTCGACAGCCGGGAATGAAAAACTGTTTTTT. It is translated as CASSSSTAGNEKLFF.

This clonotype was detected only a few times. J is TRBJ2-3 and V is TRBV7-6; D possibly corresponds to TRBD1 (6 bases). The CDR3 totals 16 residues. Trimming removed 5 bases at V and 2 bases at J, with 17 bases between. Germline values: CDR1 SGHVS, CDR2 FNYEAQ. CDR3 region: CASSLSGVWNTDTQYF. DNA of the CDR3: TGTGCCAGCAGCCTCTCAGGGGTTTGGAACACAGATACGCAGTATTTT.

This clonotype was detected only a few times. The chain joins TRBV20-1 to TRBJ2-7, with TRBD1 identical over 12 bases. The germline CDR1 and CDR2 sequences are DFQATT and SNEGSKA (reference sequence). Unmatched junction bases numbered 10, after V lost 5 bases and J lost 5 bases. This CDR3 region has 15 residues. The CDR3 DNA follows: TGCAGTGCTCGAGTACCCGGGACAGGGGGCGACGAGCAGTACTTC. Its translation is CSARVPGTGGDEQYF.

This clonotype was seen ten or more times. The chain uses TRBV20-1 and TRBJ1-6; D uncertain. Trimming stripped 2 bases from V and 7 bases from J, with 15 bases between. CDR1 and CDR2 (germline): DFQATT, SNEGSKA (reference sequence). CDR3 length: 15 residues. CDR3 amino acids: CSARSGRELNSPLHF. CDR3 DNA sequence: TGCAGTGCTAGATCGGGCAGAGAGTTAAATTCACCCCTCCACTTT.

Here the CDR3 reads CASSLRPSGGLNTGELFF. The DNA for the CDR3 is TGTGCCAGCAGCTTAAGGCCTAGCGGGGGCCTGAACACCGGGGAGCTGTTTTTT. This sequence joins TRBV7-3 and TRBJ2-2, with TRBD2 identical over 10 bases. From germline, CDR1 is SGHTA and CDR2 FQGTGA. This CDR3 spans 18 amino acids. V gave up 1 base and J gave up 1 base; unmatched junction bases: 6.

The chain combines TRBV5-5 with TRBJ2-7; D tentatively fits TRBD1 or TRBD2 (5 bases each). The CDR3 spans 15 residues. V was shortened by 2 bases and J by 2 bases, with 14 bases between the two germline ends. Germline CDR1 reads SGHKS; CDR2 reads YYEKEE (reference sequence). CDR3 coding DNA: TGTGCCAGCAGCTTAGAGGCAGGGACCGCCTACGAGCAGTACGTC. This codes for CASSLEAGTAYEQYV.

This clonotype turned up a few times. CDR3 in amino acids: CASRRTAVVTGELFF. The CDR3 DNA follows: TGTGCCAGCAGAAGGACAGCCGTCGTGACCGGGGAGCTGTTTTTT. This chain connects TRBV7-2 to TRBJ2-2, with D perhaps matching TRBD1 (6 bases). This CDR3 contains 15 residues. Germline CDR1 is SGHTA and CDR2 is FQGNSA. Deletions cut 6 bases from V and 5 bases from J, with 16 bases between. The full variable domain, in which reference TRBV7-2 and TRBJ2-2 provide the parts outside the CDR3, is GAGVSQSPSNKVTEKGKDVELRCDPISGHTALYWYRQSLGQGLEFLIYFQGNSAPDKSGLPSDRFSAERTGGSVSTLTIQRTQQEDSAVYLCASRRTAVVTGELFFGEGSRLTVL.

This clonotype came up a few times. The chain has TRBV25-1 and TRBJ1-2; D is ambiguous. Germline CDR1 is MGHDK and CDR2 is SYGVNS. Trimming stripped 4 bases from V and 2 bases from J, with 5 bases between. This CDR3 is built from 12 residues. Here the CDR3 DNA reads TGTGCCAGCAGTGCTCACAACTATGGCTACACCTTC. Translation: CASSAHNYGYTF.

This clonotype was observed many times. The J gene is TRBJ1-2, the V gene TRBV4-1; 7 bases fit TRBD1. V lost 2 bases to trimming and J lost 3 bases; unmatched junction nucleotides: 3. Germline V gene lookup returns CDR1 MGHRA and CDR2 YSYEKL. The CDR3 sequence is 14 residues long. The chain's CDR3 is CASSQQGVDYGYTF. For the CDR3, the DNA is TGCGCCAGCAGCCAACAGGGGGTCGACTATGGCTACACCTTC.

In this sample, this clonotype turned up many times. The V call is TRBV7-2, the J call TRBJ1-2, with D perhaps matching TRBD1 (5 bases). This CDR3 is 13 amino acids long. Per the germline V gene, CDR1 is SGHTA and CDR2 is FQGNSA. Trimming shortened V by 1 base and J by 8 bases, and 11 bases separated the two germline ends. The DNA of the CDR3 is TGTGCCAGCAGCTTAGGAACCGGGGGAGGCTACACCTTC. This encodes CASSLGTGGGYTF.

The chain links TRBV25-1 to TRBJ2-7, with TRBD1 identical over 9 bases. In germline, CDR1 is MGHDK, CDR2 SYGVNS. This CDR3 spans 14 amino acids. V shed 4 bases and J 3 bases; nucleotides not matched to a gene: 4. CDR3 bases: TGTGCCAGCAGTGGGGGACAGGGATTCTACGAGCAGTACTTC. This codes for CASSGGQGFYEQYF.

The chain links TRBV20-1 to TRBJ2-3; 10 bases agree with TRBD2. The CDR3 length is 16 residues. J lost 0 bases, V lost 4 bases, and 7 bases had no gene match. Looked up from germline, CDR1 is DFQATT and CDR2 is SNEGSKA (reference sequence). The CDR3 sequence: CSAKPLAGVSTDTQYF. In DNA form, the CDR3 reads TGCAGTGCTAAGCCCCTAGCGGGGGTTAGCACAGATACGCAGTATTTT.

This clonotype was observed at least ten times. The chain carries TRBV20-1 and TRBJ2-7; weak D call: TRBD1 (6 bases). The V and J ends lost 6 bases and 6 bases respectively, with 18 bases between them. The germline V gene encodes CDR1 DFQATT and CDR2 SNEGSKA (reference sequence). CDR3 length equals 13 residues. The chain's CDR3 is CSAIETGQGEQYF. The DNA of the CDR3 is TGCAGTGCCATTGAGACAGGCCAGGGCGAGCAGTACTTC.

This clonotype was counted between two and nine times. The chain combines TRBV11-3 with TRBJ2-4; 8 bases are shared with TRBD2. This CDR3 contains 19 residues. The germline V gene encodes CDR1 SGHNT and CDR2 YENEEA. Trimming removed 4 bases from V and 0 bases from J; junction bases left unmatched: 14. The CDR3 loop reads CASSSLRSSGGLAKNIQYF. CDR3 sequence (DNA): TGTGCCAGCAGCTCCTTGAGATCGAGCGGGGGTCTAGCCAAAAACATTCAGTACTTC.

The sample holds a few counts of this clonotype. The genes are TRBV6-1 and TRBJ2-3; D tentatively reads TRBD1 or TRBD2 (5 bases each). Deletions cut 4 bases from V and 4 bases from J, with 24 bases between. Germline CDR1 is MNHNS and CDR2 is SASEGT. The CDR3 covers 18 residues. CDR3 amino acids: CASSAYSPGRTEADTQYF. The CDR3 coding sequence is TGTGCCAGCAGTGCATACTCTCCGGGACGGACCGAAGCAGATACGCAGTATTTT.

The sample holds a few counts of this clonotype. The chain joins TRBV20-1 to TRBJ2-7, with TRBD1 matching over 8 bases. The CDR3 consists of 13 residues. Germline CDR1 DFQATT, CDR2 SNEGSKA (reference sequence). J was trimmed by 4 bases and V by 6 bases; bases with no gene match: 8. CDR3 region: CSAAGTGHYEQYF. The CDR3 nucleotides read TGCAGTGCCGCCGGGACAGGTCATTACGAGCAGTACTTC.

This clonotype was detected a few times. In nucleotides, the CDR3 is TGCGCCAGCAGCCCCGGACAGGGAGGGGTGCGGACTGAAGCTTTCTTT. It encodes CASSPGQGGVRTEAFF. The chain is built from TRBV5-1 and TRBJ1-1; 8 bases fit TRBD1. This CDR3 region has 16 residues. The germline CDR1 and CDR2 sequences are SGHRS and YFSETQ. With V trimmed by 4 bases and J by 5 bases, 13 bases remained unmatched.

Ten or more counts support this clonotype. J is TRBJ2-7 and V is TRBV20-1, with D perhaps being TRBD1 or TRBD2 (6 bases each). From germline, CDR1 is DFQATT and CDR2 SNEGSKA (reference sequence). The CDR3 spans 12 residues. V was clipped by 3 bases and J by 3 bases, with 9 bases between them. The CDR3 bases are TGCAGTGCTAGCGGGGGCCACTACGAGCAGTACGTC. Amino acid sequence: CSASGGHYEQYV.

J is TRBJ1-1 and V is TRBV7-2, with TRBD1 matching 11 bases. After removal of 5 bases from V and 5 bases from J, the junction contained 7 bases not matched to a gene. Germline CDR1 SGHTA, CDR2 FQGNSA. This CDR3 has 15 amino acids. DNA of the CDR3: TGTGCCAGCAGCCCGGACAGGGGGCGGGAGACTGAAGCTTTCTTT. Amino acids: CASSPDRGRETEAFF. The full variable domain, completed using reference TRBV7-2 and TRBJ1-1, is GAGVSQSPSNKVTEKGKDVELRCDPISGHTALYWYRQSLGQGLEFLIYFQGNSAPDKSGLPSDRFSAERTGGSVSTLTIQRTQQEDSAVYLCASSPDRGRETEAFFGQGTRLTVV.

This clonotype was picked up many times. The chain joins TRBV5-5 to TRBJ1-1; no definite D call. The CDR3 is made up of 15 amino acids. Trimming took off 0 bases at V and 1 base at J, with 10 bases between the two ends. The germline gives CDR1 SGHKS, CDR2 YYEKEE (reference sequence). The CDR3 coding sequence is TGTGCCAGCAGCTTGGGCTCGGCAGAGAACACTGAAGCTTTCTTT. Encoded protein: CASSLGSAENTEAFF.

This clonotype appeared many times. The V call is TRBV6-6, the J call TRBJ1-1; no reliable D call. The germline V gene encodes CDR1 MNHNY and CDR2 SVGAGI (reference sequence). The CDR3 covers 11 residues. V gave up 2 bases and J gave up 7 bases, with 5 bases separating them. The CDR3 DNA sequence: TGTGCCAGCAGTTACGCGGTTGAAGCTTTCTTT. Translating gives CASSYAVEAFF.

This chain uses TRBV3-1 with TRBJ2-3, with 11 bases identical to TRBD2. Trimming took 4 bases from V and 0 from J; bases not matched to a gene: 3. Germline values: CDR1 LGHDT, CDR2 YNNKEL (reference sequence). The CDR3 loop spans 16 amino acids. This chain's CDR3 is CASSLTSGVSTDTQYF. The CDR3 nucleotides are TGTGCCAGCAGCCTGACTAGCGGGGTGAGCACAGATACGCAGTATTTT.

This clonotype occurred many times. The chain couples TRBV20-1 to TRBJ1-1; D gene ambiguous. Germline CDR1 reads DFQATT; CDR2 reads SNEGSKA (reference sequence). With 5 bases removed from V and 5 bases from J, the gap between germline ends came to 15 bases. This CDR3 is built from 13 residues. The CDR3 reads CSAPRMQVTEAFF. CDR3 nucleotides: TGCAGTGCTCCTAGAATGCAGGTGACTGAAGCTTTCTTT.

The rearrangement uses TRBV9 and TRBJ2-2; D unclear. The V and J ends lost 0 bases and 3 bases respectively, with 6 bases between them. The germline V gene has CDR1 SGDLS and CDR2 YYNGEE. The CDR3 spans 14 residues. CDR3 region: CASSVVPDTGELFF. CDR3 coding DNA: TGTGCCAGCAGCGTAGTACCAGACACCGGGGAGCTGTTTTTT.

At least ten counts were recorded for this clonotype. The chain couples TRBV20-1 to TRBJ1-6, with 8 bases that match TRBD1. CDR3 length: 15 residues. V gave up 5 bases and J gave up 10 bases; unmatched junction bases: 13. The germline CDR1 and CDR2 sequences are DFQATT and SNEGSKA (reference sequence). The CDR3 is CSAGGPGQGGSPLHF. As DNA, the CDR3 is TGCAGTGCTGGAGGCCCCGGACAGGGCGGGTCACCCCTCCACTTT.

The rearrangement links TRBV4-2 to TRBJ1-1; D is undetermined. V was shortened by 0 bases and J by 11 bases, with 10 bases between the two germline ends. Germline V CDR1 and CDR2: LGHNA, YNFKEQ. CDR3 length: 12 amino acids. The CDR3 loop reads CASSQDAPGAFF. As DNA, the CDR3 is TGTGCCAGCAGCCAAGATGCCCCGGGGGCTTTCTTT.

The sample holds many counts of this clonotype. V gene TRBV6-4 combines with J gene TRBJ2-1, with 12 bases aligning to TRBD2. This CDR3 is built from 15 residues. From germline, CDR1 is MRHNA and CDR2 SNTAGT. Trimming cost V 9 bases and J 4 bases; bases outside gene matches: 7. CDR3 loop: CASRIGTSGYNEQFF. The CDR3 DNA is TGTGCCAGTCGTATCGGGACTAGCGGGTACAATGAGCAGTTCTTC.

In its sample, this clonotype was seen many times. This chain links TRBV10-3 with TRBJ2-1, with 9 bases that match TRBD2. Germline values: CDR1 ENHRY, CDR2 SYGVKD. The CDR3 length is 14 residues. Unmatched junction bases numbered 5, after V lost 10 bases and J lost 1 base. CDR3 coding DNA: TGTGCCACCTTGCGGGAGGGGTCCTACAATGAGCAGTTCTTC. Translation: CATLREGSYNEQFF.

This clonotype came up a few times. The genes are TRBV7-2 and TRBJ2-7; 9 bases are shared with TRBD1. The CDR3 extends over 16 amino acids. Trimming removed 1 base from V and 2 bases from J; junction bases left unmatched: 6. CDR1 SGHTA and CDR2 FQGNSA come from the germline V gene. CDR3: CASSLGRRTGAYEQYF. DNA for the CDR3: TGTGCCAGCAGCTTAGGGCGTCGGACAGGGGCCTACGAGCAGTACTTC.

The CDR3 nucleotides are TGTGCCAGCAGACGGGACATCCAAGAGACCCAGTACTTC. Encoded protein: CASRRDIQETQYF. This chain links TRBV28 with TRBJ2-5, with a possible D match to TRBD1 (6 bases). Germline V CDR1 and CDR2: MDHEN, SYDVKM. CDR3 length equals 13 residues. V lost 6 bases and J 1 base, leaving 9 bases between the germline ends.

This clonotype has more than one count but fewer than ten. The V call is TRBV4-3, the J call TRBJ2-1, with 7 bases fitting TRBD2. Germline V gene sequence: CDR1 LGHNA, CDR2 YSLEER. With 2 bases clipped from V and 2 bases from J, the junction kept 9 bases outside the gene matches. CDR3 length equals 17 residues. For the CDR3, the DNA is TGCGCCAGCAGCCAAAGCGGCGGGGGAGGAACCTACAATGAGCAGTTCTTC. This codes for CASSQSGGGGTYNEQFF.